A selection of T cell receptor beta chains follows, all from one sample in a study of cytomegalovirus exposure and HLA in healthy donors. Only in-frame clones appear in the TCRdb table, and some are missing; sequencing was by immunoSEQ multiplex PCR. The data contain 150,000 to 200,000 clones, approximately 80% of them seen just once; the ten biggest clones take up about 3.4%. The source material was PBMCs. These receptors were taken from a male donor in good health and CMV-seronegative. Each CDR3 is given with its conserved first and last residue. The order of the fields is V gene, J gene, clone size, D gene, CDR3 protein, CDR3 DNA. A D gene is named only where the DNA matches it firmly. For some rows the clone size is stated as once, few or many, or as a class when expanded; others skip it.

V: TRBV28
J: TRBJ2-7
size: .
D: TRBD1
CDR3: CASSFEVGGTGSHEQYF
DNA: TGTGCCAGCAGTTTTGAGGTCGGGGGGACAGGGTCCCACGAGCAGTACTTC

V: TRBV6-5
J: TRBJ1-6
size: .
D: .
CDR3: CASSSLRTSVSALHF
DNA: TGTGCCAGCAGCTCACTTCGGACATCGGTTTCGGCCCTCCACTTT

V: TRBV15
J: TRBJ1-3
size: .
D: .
CDR3: CATSRDIEPSGNTIYF
DNA: TGTGCCACCAGCAGAGATATAGAACCCTCTGGAAACACCATATATTTT

V: TRBV27
J: TRBJ1-2
size: once
D: .
CDR3: CASSSGRAGYGYTF
DNA: TGTGCCAGCAGTTCGGGCAGGGCTGGCTATGGCTACACCTTC

V: TRBV19
J: TRBJ1-6
size: .
D: TRBD1
CDR3: CASRPGQGISPLHF
DNA: TGTGCCAGTAGGCCGGGACAGGGCATCAGCCCCCTCCACTTT

V: TRBV18
J: TRBJ2-1
size: .
D: .
CDR3: CASSPEQTYNEQFF
DNA: TGTGCCAGCTCACCAGAACAAACCTACAATGAGCAGTTCTTC

V: TRBV28
J: TRBJ2-7
size: .
D: .
CDR3: CASSLLGTGFYEQYF
DNA: TGTGCCAGCAGTTTATTAGGCACAGGGTTCTACGAGCAGTACTTC

V: TRBV4-2
J: TRBJ2-3
size: .
D: TRBD2
CDR3: CASSQELAGGTDTQYF
DNA: TGTGCCAGCAGCCAAGAGCTAGCGGGAGGCACAGATACGCAGTATTTT

V: TRBV18
J: TRBJ2-2
size: .
D: .
CDR3: CASSPLGAGELFF
DNA: TGTGCCAGCTCACCACTGGGAGCCGGGGAGCTGTTTTTT

V: TRBV6-5
J: TRBJ2-5
size: .
D: .
CDR3: CASSYSIRDTNTQYF
DNA: TGTGCCAGCAGTTACTCGATCCGGGACACGAATACCCAGTACTTC

V: TRBV18
J: TRBJ2-7
size: .
D: TRBD1
CDR3: CASSPGQGAGEQYF
DNA: TGTGCCAGCTCACCTGGACAGGGGGCAGGGGAGCAGTACTTC

V: TRBV20-1
J: TRBJ2-1
size: .
D: .
CDR3: CSARRYDEQFF
DNA: TGCAGTGCTAGGAGGTACGATGAGCAGTTCTTC

V: TRBV18
J: TRBJ2-7
size: .
D: .
CDR3: CASSPLGVNEQYF
DNA: TGTGCCAGCTCACCCCTAGGTGTCAACGAGCAGTACTTC

V: TRBV9
J: TRBJ1-1
size: once
D: .
CDR3: CASSVGQGVTEAFF
DNA: TGTGCCAGCAGCGTAGGTCAGGGTGTCACTGAAGCTTTCTTT

V: TRBV28
J: TRBJ1-1
size: .
D: .
CDR3: CASSLSVMNTEAFF
DNA: TGTGCCAGCAGTTTATCAGTGATGAACACTGAAGCTTTCTTT

V: TRBV5-1
J: TRBJ1-2
size: .
D: TRBD1
CDR3: CASRPPGQGNYGYTF
DNA: TGCGCCAGCAGACCTCCGGGACAGGGGAACTATGGCTACACCTTC

V: TRBV11-2
J: TRBJ2-2
size: .
D: TRBD2
CDR3: CASKAGLATGELFF
DNA: TGTGCCAGCAAAGCGGGACTAGCGACCGGGGAGCTGTTTTTT

V: TRBV19
J: TRBJ2-1
size: once
D: .
CDR3: CASSISSGSSYNEQFF
DNA: TGTGCCAGTAGTATTTCTTCGGGGAGCTCCTACAATGAGCAGTTCTTC

V: TRBV5-1
J: TRBJ2-7
size: .
D: .
CDR3: CASSPEVSSSYEQYF
DNA: TGCGCCAGCAGCCCCGAGGTCAGCAGCTCCTACGAGCAGTACTTC

V: TRBV7-9
J: TRBJ2-3
size: .
D: .
CDR3: CASSLARGQADTQYF
DNA: TGTGCCAGCAGCTTAGCCCGGGGTCAGGCAGATACGCAGTATTTT

V: TRBV7-6
J: TRBJ2-3
size: few
D: .
CDR3: CASSSNQGHNTDTQYF
DNA: TGTGCCAGCAGCTCCAATCAGGGGCACAACACAGATACGCAGTATTTT

V: TRBV7-9
J: TRBJ2-1
size: once
D: .
CDR3: CASSPRAGRIYNEQFF
DNA: TGTGCCAGCAGCCCTCGGGCAGGGCGCATCTACAATGAGCAGTTCTTC

V: TRBV4-3
J: TRBJ2-4
size: .
D: .
CDR3: CASSQGNFRAKNIQYF
DNA: TGCGCCAGCAGCCAAGGAAACTTTAGAGCCAAAAACATTCAGTACTTC

V: TRBV7-2
J: TRBJ1-4
size: .
D: TRBD1
CDR3: CASSRMTGSDEKLFF
DNA: TGTGCCAGCAGCCGGATGACAGGGTCGGATGAAAAACTGTTTTTT

V: TRBV20-1
J: TRBJ2-1
size: .
D: .
CDR3: CSANRDNEQFF
DNA: TGCAGTGCTAACAGGGACAATGAGCAGTTCTTC

V: TRBV7-9
J: TRBJ2-5
size: .
D: .
CDR3: CASSSGVETQYF
DNA: TGTGCCAGCAGTTCGGGAGTGGAGACCCAGTACTTC

V: TRBV28
J: TRBJ2-7
size: .
D: TRBD1
CDR3: CASSSGGAAYEQYF
DNA: TGTGCCAGCAGTTCAGGGGGAGCGGCCTACGAGCAGTACTTC

V: TRBV7-2
J: TRBJ2-3
size: few
D: TRBD1
CDR3: CASSLTPNRGADTQYF
DNA: TGTGCCAGCAGCTTAACCCCAAACAGGGGAGCAGATACGCAGTATTTT

V: TRBV9
J: TRBJ1-3
size: .
D: .
CDR3: CASSGRVGGNTIYF
DNA: TGTGCCAGCAGCGGCAGGGTTGGTGGAAACACCATATATTTT

V: TRBV2
J: TRBJ2-1
size: .
D: .
CDR3: CASRQAGSPYNEQFF
DNA: TGTGCCAGCAGGCAGGCGGGTAGCCCTTACAATGAGCAGTTCTTC

V: TRBV7-2
J: TRBJ2-7
size: once
D: .
CDR3: CASSLRLDYEQYF
DNA: TGTGCCAGCAGCTTAAGACTAGACTACGAGCAGTACTTC

V: TRBV9
J: TRBJ2-3
size: .
D: .
CDR3: CASSLGLLRDTQYF
DNA: TGTGCCAGCAGCCTGGGACTCCTCCGGGATACGCAGTATTTT

V: TRBV5-4
J: TRBJ2-5
size: few
D: TRBD1
CDR3: CASSRGQGEQETQYF
DNA: TGTGCCAGCAGCCGTGGACAGGGGGAACAAGAGACCCAGTACTTC

V: TRBV28
J: TRBJ1-5
size: .
D: TRBD1
CDR3: CASKRGLSNQPQHF
DNA: TGTGCCAGCAAAAGGGGGCTTAGCAATCAGCCCCAGCATTTT

V: TRBV28
J: TRBJ2-7
size: .
D: .
CDR3: CASSSGAYEQYF
DNA: TGTGCCAGCAGTTCCGGAGCCTACGAGCAGTACTTC

V: TRBV9
J: TRBJ2-7
size: once
D: TRBD1
CDR3: CASSIGQDSSYEQYF
DNA: TGTGCCAGCAGCATCGGACAGGATTCCTCCTACGAGCAGTACTTC

V: TRBV2
J: TRBJ2-5
size: .
D: .
CDR3: CASSERSNQETQYF
DNA: TGTGCCAGCAGTGAGCGGAGTAACCAAGAGACCCAGTACTTC

V: TRBV10-3
J: TRBJ1-5
size: .
D: .
CDR3: CAISDRGNQPQHF
DNA: TGTGCCATCAGTGACAGGGGCAATCAGCCCCAGCATTTT

V: TRBV30
J: TRBJ1-5
size: few
D: .
CDR3: CACRGRNQPQHF
DNA: TGTGCCTGCAGGGGTCGCAATCAGCCCCAGCATTTT

V: TRBV19
J: TRBJ2-1
size: few
D: .
CDR3: CASRHRGQNNEQFF
DNA: TGTGCCAGCAGGCATCGAGGACAGAACAATGAGCAGTTCTTC

V: TRBV2
J: TRBJ1-2
size: .
D: TRBD1
CDR3: CASSEDRGHAGYTF
DNA: TGTGCCAGCAGTGAGGACAGGGGGCATGCGGGCTACACCTTC

V: TRBV30
J: TRBJ2-5
size: .
D: TRBD2
CDR3: CAWSVGGSETQYF
DNA: TGTGCCTGGAGTGTGGGAGGGTCGGAGACCCAGTACTTC

V: TRBV7-2
J: TRBJ2-3
size: once
D: TRBD2
CDR3: CASSRSSGRTDTQYF
DNA: TGTGCCAGCAGCCGTTCTAGCGGGAGGACAGATACGCAGTATTTT

V: TRBV18
J: TRBJ1-5
size: .
D: .
CDR3: CASSPQGSNQPQHF
DNA: TGTGCCAGCTCACCCCAGGGGAGCAATCAGCCCCAGCATTTT

V: TRBV7-9
J: TRBJ2-1
size: .
D: TRBD2
CDR3: CASSLGGVGNEQFF
DNA: TGTGCCAGCAGCTTGGGAGGGGTCGGGAATGAGCAGTTCTTC

V: TRBV2
J: TRBJ1-6
size: few
D: .
CDR3: CASSADGGGSPLHF
DNA: TGTGCCAGCAGTGCCGACGGGGGGGGTTCACCCCTCCACTTT

V: TRBV7-2
J: TRBJ1-2
size: few
D: .
CDR3: CASSLSVYGYTF
DNA: TGTGCCAGCAGCTTAAGCGTCTATGGCTACACCTTC

V: TRBV28
J: TRBJ1-1
size: .
D: TRBD1
CDR3: CASSLAGQLLNTEAFF
DNA: TGTGCCAGCAGTTTAGCGGGACAGTTATTGAACACTGAAGCTTTCTTT

V: TRBV4-3
J: TRBJ2-2
size: .
D: .
CDR3: CASSTFTSPTGELFF
DNA: TGCGCCAGCAGCACCTTTACTTCTCCCACCGGGGAGCTGTTTTTT

V: TRBV5-1
J: TRBJ2-3
size: .
D: TRBD2
CDR3: CASSYGGAPDTQYF
DNA: TGCGCCAGCAGCTACGGGGGGGCACCAGATACGCAGTATTTT

V: TRBV5-6
J: TRBJ2-4
size: few
D: TRBD1
CDR3: CASSPWGQGPNIQYF
DNA: TGTGCCAGCAGCCCCTGGGGACAGGGGCCGAACATTCAGTACTTC

V: TRBV14
J: TRBJ2-1
size: .
D: .
CDR3: CASSQGGTFRGEQFF
DNA: TGTGCCAGCAGCCAAGGGGGAACCTTCCGGGGTGAGCAGTTCTTC